Below are 21 T cell receptor beta chains sequenced from a single sample in a study of T cells in Graves' hyperthyroidism and ophthalmopathy. RNA transcripts gave rise to amplified TCR beta CDR3 regions. With the HTBI primer set, the TCR CDR3 went through a first round of RT-PCR. TCRdb analysed the multiplex PCR reads with MiXCR anew, one entry per CDR3 protein. The sample yields about 98,000 distinct CDR3 sequences, approximately 40% seen once. The specimen sequenced was peripheral blood or thyroid tissue (not recorded which). These TCRs come from a woman in her twenties or thirties with Graves' hyperthyroidism.

This clonotype was seen ten or more times. This chain uses TRBV5-1 with TRBJ2-2; 8 bases map to TRBD1. With 0 bases clipped from V and 4 bases from J, the junction kept 5 bases outside the gene matches. In germline, CDR1 is SGHRS, CDR2 YFSETQ. The CDR3 sequence is 16 residues long. The CDR3: CASSLEGQVATGELFF. CDR3 sequence (DNA): TGCGCCAGCAGCTTGGAGGGACAGGTGGCCACCGGGGAGCTGTTTTTT.

The chain uses TRBV7-6 and TRBJ2-7; possible D gene TRBD2, 6 bases. V gave up 3 bases and J gave up 4 bases, with 22 bases separating them. Germline CDR1 reads SGHVS; CDR2 reads FNYEAQ. The CDR3 totals 17 residues. In DNA form, the CDR3 reads TGTGCCAGCAGCTTTTACGCCGGGCCGGGACTCGGGTACGAGCAGTACTTC. This sequence encodes CASSFYAGPGLGYEQYF.

This clonotype occurred many times. The rearrangement uses TRBV9 and TRBJ2-7, with D tentatively TRBD1 or TRBD2 (5 bases each). V lost 4 bases to trimming and J lost 3 bases, with 17 bases between them. The CDR3 extends over 15 amino acids. Germline CDR1 reads SGDLS; CDR2 reads YYNGEE. The CDR3 region is CASSPSPGTDYEQYF. CDR3 bases: TGTGCCAGCAGCCCCTCCCCTGGGACGGACTACGAGCAGTACTTC.

The chain joins TRBV4-1 to TRBJ1-4, with a possible D match to TRBD1 (6 bases). Germline V gene lookup returns CDR1 MGHRA and CDR2 YSYEKL. The ends were cut back, 6 bases at V and 6 bases at J, with 8 bases in the middle. This CDR3 comprises 12 residues. CDR3 nucleotide sequence: TGCGCCAGCAGGGAGGGGGATGAAAAACTGTTTTTT. Translated: CASREGDEKLFF.

At least ten counts were recorded for this clonotype. This chain joins TRBV7-9 and TRBJ1-1; 7 bases fit TRBD1. The length of the CDR3 is 13 residues. The germline V gene has CDR1 SEHNR and CDR2 FQNEAQ (reference sequence). V trimming: 5 bases; J trimming: 10 bases; junction bases outside the gene matches: 10. The chain's CDR3 is CASSLPGTAGAFF. The DNA of the CDR3 is TGTGCCAGCAGCCTTCCCGGGACAGCCGGAGCTTTCTTT.

The chain combines TRBV2 with TRBJ2-7; D is uncertain. CDR3 length: 11 residues. V lost 5 bases, J lost 6 bases, and 8 bases lay in between. From germline, CDR1 is SNHLY and CDR2 FYNNEI. CDR3 sequence reads: CASSYSSEQYF. DNA for the CDR3: TGTGCCAGCAGTTACAGCTCCGAGCAGTACTTC.

This clonotype was counted ten times or more. This rearrangement joins TRBV5-5 to TRBJ2-7; perhaps D is TRBD1 or TRBD2 (5 bases each). V was shortened by 4 bases and J by 1 base, with 18 bases between the two germline ends. Germline V gives CDR1 SGHKS, CDR2 YYEKEE (reference sequence). This CDR3 has 16 amino acids. CDR3 in DNA: TGTGCCAGCAGCGACGACCGGGGCAGGATATCCTACGAGCAGTACTTC. Translated, it gives CASSDDRGRISYEQYF.

Remarks on this clonotype: A junction end diverges from the germline sequence, so it may reflect a read error. V gene TRBV7-2 combines with J gene TRBJ2-3; 11 bases align to TRBD2. The CDR3 totals 16 residues. Germline assignment: CDR1 SGHTA and CDR2 FQGNSA. The CDR3 loop reads CASSYSGRAGGDTQYF. The CDR3 coding sequence is TGTGCCAGCAGCTATAGCGGGAGGGCCGGTGGAGATACGCAGTATTTC.

This clonotype has ten or more counts. This rearrangement joins TRBV7-3 to TRBJ2-2, with D perhaps matching TRBD2 (6 bases). V was trimmed by 5 bases and J by 3 bases, leaving 16 bases between them. Germline CDR1 and CDR2: SGHTA and FQGTGA. The CDR3 covers 16 residues. CDR3 sequence: CASSPRLGLYTGELFF. The CDR3 nucleotides read TGTGCCAGCAGCCCCCGACTGGGACTTTACACCGGGGAGCTGTTTTTT.

In its sample, this clonotype was seen once. The chain links TRBV4-2 to TRBJ2-5; TRBD1 agrees at 10 bases. CDR3 length: 15 amino acids. V was clipped by 3 bases and J by 3 bases; unmatched bases: 4. Germline CDR1 LGHNA, CDR2 YNFKEQ. CDR3: CASSQPGTGEETQYF. In DNA, the CDR3 is TGTGCCAGCAGCCAGCCAGGGACAGGGGAAGAGACCCAGTACTTC.

This clonotype was found many times. J is TRBJ1-4 and V is TRBV20-1; 7 positions match TRBD1. Germline assignment: CDR1 DFQATT and CDR2 SNEGSKA (reference sequence). This CDR3 contains 14 residues. The V and J ends lost 3 bases and 6 bases, in that order; junction bases with no gene match: 7. The CDR3 protein is CSASSETGYEKLFF. In nucleotides, the CDR3 is TGCAGTGCTAGTTCCGAGACAGGGTATGAAAAACTGTTTTTT.

DNA for the CDR3: TGTGCCAGCAGCTTAGTCGGGACAGGGAGCGAGCAGTACTTC. Its protein product is CASSLVGTGSEQYF. This rearrangement joins TRBV11-1 to TRBJ2-7; TRBD1 matches 9 bases. In germline, CDR1 is SGHAT, CDR2 FQDESV (reference sequence). The CDR3 has 14 residues. The trim removed 1 base at V and 6 bases at J, leaving 4 bases unmatched.

This clonotype was detected ten times or more. The chain has TRBV5-1 and TRBJ2-3; no firm D call. Germline CDR1 reads SGHRS; CDR2 reads YFSETQ. The ends were cut back, 0 bases at V and 2 bases at J, with 7 bases in the middle. CDR3 length: 14 residues. The DNA of the CDR3 is TGCGCCAGCAGCTTGGCACCTAACACAGATACGCAGTATTTT. Translating gives CASSLAPNTDTQYF.

There are many counts of this clonotype. The CDR3 region has the DNA TGTGCCAGCAGCGCCGGGGAAAAACTGTTTTTT. Translating gives CASSAGEKLFF. This chain links TRBV7-2 with TRBJ1-4; D uncertain. Trimming pared 5 bases from V and 8 bases from J, leaving 6 bases between. Germline CDR1 and CDR2: SGHTA and FQGNSA. This CDR3 spans 11 amino acids.

This clonotype was seen once. This chain connects TRBV7-2 to TRBJ1-2; D is undetermined. The CDR3 length is 14 residues. Germline values: CDR1 SGHTA, CDR2 FQGNSA. V lost 5 bases, J lost 6 bases, and 16 bases lay in between. Here the CDR3 DNA reads TGTGCCAGCAGCCGCCTCCCAGAAGGAGATGGCTACACCTTC. As protein: CASSRLPEGDGYTF.

With regard to this clonotype: This sequence may be a read error, since a much larger clone differs from it by one base. Here the CDR3 omits its conserved ending phenylalanine or tryptophan, so a read error is the likely source. The chain links TRBV7-6 to TRBJ2-1; D tentatively fits TRBD1 or TRBD2 (6 bases each). Germline assignment: CDR1 SGHVS and CDR2 FNYEAQ. The CDR3 has 16 residues. Deletions cut 4 bases from V and 2 bases from J, with 15 bases between. CDR3 sequence reads: CASSSLGRDTYNEQFS. CDR3 nucleotide sequence: TGTGCCAGCAGCTCTCTAGGGCGGGACACCTACAATGAGCAGTTCTCC.

The chain has TRBV5-1 and TRBJ2-7; 9 positions agree with TRBD2. The CDR3 consists of 13 residues. The V and J ends lost 4 bases and 8 bases, in that order; junction bases with no gene match: 7. The germline gives CDR1 SGHRS, CDR2 YFSETQ. The CDR3 is CASSPASGEKQYF. In DNA, the CDR3 is TGCGCCAGCAGCCCGGCTAGCGGGGAAAAGCAGTACTTC.

This chain connects TRBV20-1 to TRBJ2-5; a possible D gene is TRBD2 (6 bases). V shed 2 bases and J shed 9 bases, with 16 bases lying between them. The CDR3 contains 13 residues. Germline lookup yields CDR1 DFQATT and CDR2 SNEGSKA (reference sequence). CDR3 sequence: CSARRGGNQPQYF. The CDR3 DNA is TGCAGTGCTAGAAGGGGAGGCAATCAGCCCCAGTACTTC.

This clonotype was detected many times. Here the CDR3 DNA reads TGCGCCAGCAGCCAGGCTGCCTTGGGGGGAAACTATGGCTACACCTTC. Its translation is CASSQAALGGNYGYTF. This rearrangement joins TRBV4-1 to TRBJ1-2; maybe TRBD1 (5 bases). CDR3 length: 16 amino acids. V gave up 3 bases and J gave up 2 bases, with 16 bases separating them. Germline assignment: CDR1 MGHRA and CDR2 YSYEKL.

This clonotype has a count of ten or more. The V and J genes are TRBV28 and TRBJ1-6; 7 bases map to TRBD1. The CDR3 consists of 15 residues. Germline V gene sequence: CDR1 MDHEN, CDR2 SYDVKM. Trimming took 6 bases from V and 9 from J; bases not matched to a gene: 11. CDR3 DNA: TGTGCCAGCAGGCTCCAACAGGGGTACCTTTCACCCCTCCACTTT. As protein: CASRLQQGYLSPLHF.

This clonotype was detected only a few times. The chain is built from TRBV6-6 and TRBJ2-7, with 14 bases matching TRBD2. Per germline, CDR1 MNHNY and CDR2 SVGAGI (reference sequence). The CDR3 totals 17 residues. J lost 4 bases, V lost 5 bases, and 10 bases had no gene match. Here the CDR3 DNA reads TGTGCCAGCAGTATTATCGGGACTAGCGGGAGTAGGTACGAGCAGTACTTC. This gives the protein CASSIIGTSGSRYEQYF.